Listed here are 29 T cell receptor beta chains from one sample, sequenced in a study of blood T cell repertoires in COVID-19. TCRdb keeps only in-frame clones here, not all; method: immunoSEQ multiplex PCR. This table holds about 670,000 clones, 85% to 90% found once. Material for sequencing was peripheral blood. The receptors were sampled from a woman between 18 and 29 years old with acute or convalescent COVID-19.

The chain employs TRBV19 and TRBJ1-2, with TRBD1 as a possible D gene (6 bases). The V and J ends lost 1 base and 4 bases respectively, with 19 bases between them. Germline-derived CDR1 and CDR2 are LNHDA and SQIVND (reference sequence). The CDR3 has 17 amino acids. As DNA, the CDR3 is TGTGCCAGTAGTATAGGTCGGGGAACAGGGCCGGGCTATGGCTACACCTTC. The encoded protein is CASSIGRGTGPGYGYTF.

This sequence joins TRBV10-3 and TRBJ2-3; D ambiguous. The length of the CDR3 is 17 residues. Germline CDR1 and CDR2: ENHRY and SYGVKD. Trimming pared 4 bases from V and 3 bases from J, leaving 20 bases between. Here the CDR3 reads CAISVGLFRKETDTQYF. The DNA for the CDR3 is TGTGCCATCAGTGTTGGGTTGTTCAGGAAGGAAACAGATACGCAGTATTTT.

This chain connects TRBV19 to TRBJ1-5; 7 nucleotides line up with TRBD1. The V gene's germline CDR1 is LNHDA and CDR2 SQIVND (reference sequence). The length of the CDR3 is 16 residues. V trimming: 5 bases; J trimming: 6 bases; junction bases outside the gene matches: 13. DNA of the CDR3: TGTGCCAGTAGTGTCTCACAGGGGATCCCATTTCAGCCCCAGCATTTT. It translates to CASSVSQGIPFQPQHF.

The chain joins TRBV3-1 (or the pseudogene TRBV3-2) to TRBJ1-6; D is ambiguous. Germline V gene sequence: CDR1 LGHDT, CDR2 YNNKEL (reference sequence). The CDR3 length is 13 residues. The germline V and J ends were trimmed by 0 bases and 10 bases, with 7 bases remaining between them. The CDR3 loop reads CASSQEARSPLHF. The CDR3 DNA reads TGTGCCAGCAGCCAAGAAGCCCGATCACCCCTCCACTTT.

The chain links TRBV6-2 or TRBV6-3 to TRBJ2-1, with 14 bases aligning to TRBD2. Germline V CDR1 and CDR2: MNHEY, SVGEGT. The CDR3 is 17 residues long. The ends lost 3 bases at V and 7 bases at J; junction bases unmatched: 8. CDR3 loop: CASSYGLAGGLGNEQFF. DNA for the CDR3: TGTGCCAGCAGTTATGGACTAGCGGGGGGACTGGGGAATGAGCAGTTCTTC.

This clone appeared once. The chain employs TRBV27 and TRBJ2-1; TRBD2 agrees at 13 bases. Germline V gene lookup returns CDR1 MNHEY and CDR2 SMNVEV (reference sequence). J was trimmed by 8 bases and V by 4 bases; bases with no gene match: 11. The CDR3 runs to 17 residues. The CDR3 sequence: CASSSPRLAGGLYEQFF. The CDR3 DNA reads as TGTGCCAGCAGTTCGCCGAGACTAGCGGGGGGTCTCTATGAGCAGTTCTTC.

The chain carries TRBV19 and TRBJ2-7, with D maybe TRBD2 (5 bases). The V end lost 4 bases, the J end lost 7 bases, and 14 bases lay between the germline ends. Per germline, CDR1 LNHDA and CDR2 SQIVND (reference sequence). This CDR3 spans 13 amino acids. CDR3 nucleotides: TGTGCCAGTAGTACAACCCACAGCGGTGAGCAGTACTTC. Translation gives CASSTTHSGEQYF.

V and J are TRBV24-1 and TRBJ1-5, with TRBD1 matching 7 bases. Germline CDR1 KGHDR, CDR2 SFDVKD. This CDR3 is 13 amino acids long. Trimming took 3 bases from V and 14 from J; bases not matched to a gene: 9. The CDR3 sequence: CATSDRQGGGKHF. CDR3 nucleotides: TGTGCCACCAGTGATCGCCAGGGGGGTGGTAAGCATTTT.

The chain uses TRBV4-1 and TRBJ2-1; TRBD2 aligns across 12 bases. The V gene's germline CDR1 is MGHRA and CDR2 YSYEKL. The CDR3 spans 16 residues. V trimming: 4 bases; J trimming: 6 bases; junction bases outside the gene matches: 7. CDR3 amino acids: CASSLRLAGALNEQFF. CDR3 DNA sequence: TGCGCCAGCAGCCTCCGACTAGCGGGGGCCCTCAATGAGCAGTTCTTC.

The V call is TRBV2, the J call TRBJ1-5; D not certain. Trimming took 7 bases from V and 6 from J, leaving 13 bases between them. Germline CDR1 reads SNHLY; CDR2 reads FYNNEI. CDR3 length: 13 amino acids. The CDR3 loop reads CASKRREGQPQHF. The CDR3 DNA sequence: TGTGCCAGCAAAAGGAGGGAGGGTCAGCCCCAGCATTTT.

The CDR3 bases are TGTGCCAGCAGTCAACTTAAACTTACAGGGGTCACAGATACGCAGTATTTT. The encoded protein is CASSQLKLTGVTDTQYF. V is TRBV7-9 and J is TRBJ2-3; 7 nucleotides match TRBD1. The CDR3 is made up of 17 amino acids. V lost 6 bases to trimming and J lost 2 bases; unmatched junction nucleotides: 14. Germline CDR1 SEHNR, CDR2 FQNEAQ (reference sequence).

This chain connects TRBV13 to TRBJ2-2; D might be TRBD2 (6 bases). The CDR3 consists of 18 residues. The germline V gene encodes CDR1 PRHDT and CDR2 FYEKMQ (reference sequence). V was cut by 3 bases and J by 4 bases, with 21 bases left in between. The CDR3 here is CASSFLLTPGDSTGELFF. The CDR3 region has the DNA TGTGCCAGCAGCTTCCTCCTCACTCCGGGGGACTCCACCGGGGAGCTGTTTTTT.

The CDR3: CSASFFRGSGGSSTDTQYF. CDR3 DNA: TGCAGTGCTAGTTTTTTTAGGGGCAGCGGGGGGTCTAGCACAGATACGCAGTATTTT. The rearrangement joins TRBV20-1 to TRBJ2-3; 9 bases map to TRBD2. V lost 3 bases, J lost 0 bases, and 16 bases stayed unmatched. The CDR3 runs to 19 residues. Germline loops: CDR1 DFQATT, CDR2 SNEGSKA (reference sequence).

Here the CDR3 DNA reads TGTGCCAGCAGCTGGAACCCGACAGGGGGCAATGACGAGCAGTACTTC. As protein: CASSWNPTGGNDEQYF. This chain uses TRBV5-4 with TRBJ2-7; TRBD1 matches 10 bases. Germline CDR1 and CDR2: SGHNT and YYREEE (reference sequence). There are 16 residues in the CDR3. With 3 bases clipped from V and 5 bases from J, the junction kept 11 bases outside the gene matches.

V gene TRBV28 combines with J gene TRBJ1-3; D is perhaps TRBD1 (6 bases). CDR3 size: 16 residues. Germline CDR1 reads MDHEN; CDR2 reads SYDVKM. Between the trimmed V and J ends, which lost 5 bases and 4 bases, there was a span of 18 bases. CDR3 sequence (DNA): TGTGCCAGCAGTACCCGTGGGGGGGGCCCGGGAAACACCATATATTTT. Encoded protein: CASSTRGGGPGNTIYF.

The chain employs TRBV3-1 (or the pseudogene TRBV3-2) and TRBJ1-1, with TRBD1 identical over 7 bases. Germline CDR1 LGHDT, CDR2 YNNKEL (reference sequence). The CDR3 covers 13 residues. V was clipped by 6 bases and J by 4 bases; unmatched bases: 5. The CDR3 reads CASRYTGATEAFF. In nucleotides, the CDR3 is TGTGCCAGCAGGTATACAGGGGCCACTGAAGCTTTCTTT.

V is TRBV5-1 and J is TRBJ1-1; D not certain. V lost 0 bases to trimming and J lost 5 bases, with 11 bases between them. Germline assignment: CDR1 SGHRS and CDR2 YFSETQ. This CDR3 is 14 amino acids long. The CDR3 reads CASSLAEGSTEAFF. The CDR3 DNA reads TGCGCCAGCAGCTTGGCCGAGGGTTCGACTGAAGCTTTCTTT.

A few counts support this clone. V and J are TRBV11-2 and TRBJ2-1, with 10 bases identical to TRBD2. CDR1 and CDR2 (germline): SGHAT, FQNNGV. The length of the CDR3 is 17 residues. The V and J ends lost 3 bases and 3 bases, in that order; junction bases with no gene match: 8. Here the CDR3 DNA reads TGTGCCAGCAGCTTGGTGAGTAGCGGGGGGAACTACAATGAGCAGTTCTTC. This gives the protein CASSLVSSGGNYNEQFF. The whole variable domain, remainder taken from reference TRBV11-2 and TRBJ2-1, is EAGVAQSPRYKIIEKRQSVAFWCNPISGHATLYWYQQILGQGPKLLIQFQNNGVVDDSQLPKDRFSAERLKGVDSTLKIQPAKLEDSAVYLCASSLVSSGGNYNEQFFGPGTRLTVL.

This rearrangement joins TRBV28 to TRBJ2-7; TRBD1 matches at 7 bases. This CDR3 contains 15 residues. Unmatched junction bases numbered 6, after V lost 4 bases and J lost 0 bases. The germline CDR1 and CDR2 sequences are MDHEN and SYDVKM. The CDR3 is CASSSTGDPSYEQYF. For the CDR3, the DNA is TGTGCCAGCAGTTCTACAGGGGACCCCTCCTACGAGCAGTACTTC.

The chain is built from TRBV6-5 and TRBJ1-3; D gene uncertain. Trimming removed 2 bases at V and 4 bases at J, with 9 bases between. This CDR3 is 14 amino acids long. In germline, CDR1 is MNHEY, CDR2 SVGAGI. The CDR3 sequence: CASSYNAGGNTIYF. CDR3 coding DNA: TGTGCCAGCAGTTACAATGCGGGCGGAAACACCATATATTTT.

The rearrangement joins TRBV5-1 to TRBJ1-2; 7 bases agree with TRBD1. Trimming took 3 bases from V and 5 from J; bases not matched to a gene: 10. In germline, CDR1 is SGHRS, CDR2 YFSETQ. The CDR3 is made up of 15 amino acids. The CDR3 region is CASSSLKTGNYGYTF. CDR3 nucleotides: TGCGCCAGCAGCTCCCTCAAGACAGGGAATTATGGCTACACCTTC.

The chain employs TRBV5-6 and TRBJ1-4; D is possibly TRBD1 (5 bases). Germline assignment: CDR1 SGHDT and CDR2 YYEEEE. The CDR3 spans 16 residues. Trimming took off 0 bases at V and 2 bases at J, with 11 bases between the two ends. CDR3 coding DNA: TGTGCCAGCAGCTTGGCAGGGTATACGACTAATGAAAAACTGTTTTTT. Protein sequence: CASSLAGYTTNEKLFF.

V gene TRBV4-2 combines with J gene TRBJ2-7; TRBD1 agrees at 9 bases. J gave up 2 bases and V 5 bases, and 7 bases lay outside the gene matches. This CDR3 comprises 15 residues. Germline CDR1 is LGHNA and CDR2 is YNFKEQ. The CDR3 DNA is TGTGCCAGCAGCAGTTTCCGGGACAGGGCCTACGAGCAGTACTTC. Translated, it gives CASSSFRDRAYEQYF.

The V call is TRBV2, the J call TRBJ1-2, with D perhaps TRBD1 (5 bases). This CDR3 spans 14 amino acids. The germline V gene has CDR1 SNHLY and CDR2 FYNNEI. Trimming cost V 2 bases and J 4 bases, with 11 bases left between them. The CDR3 loop reads CASSEQGLAYGYTF. As DNA, the CDR3 is TGTGCCAGCAGTGAACAGGGCTTGGCCTATGGCTACACCTTC.

V gene TRBV3-1 (or the pseudogene TRBV3-2) combines with J gene TRBJ2-3; 8 positions agree with TRBD2. Trimming removed 0 bases from V and 2 bases from J; junction bases left unmatched: 10. Germline lookup yields CDR1 LGHDT and CDR2 YNNKEL (reference sequence). The CDR3 totals 18 residues. The CDR3 sequence is CASSQDLSTGGFTDTQYF. The CDR3 nucleotides are TGTGCCAGCAGCCAAGATCTGAGTACGGGGGGGTTCACAGATACGCAGTATTTT.

The rearrangement uses TRBV4-3 and TRBJ1-6, with no clear D. CDR3 size: 14 residues. V shed 2 bases and J shed 5 bases, with 7 bases lying between them. Germline V gene lookup returns CDR1 LGHNA and CDR2 YSLEER. In DNA, the CDR3 is TGCGCCAGCAGCCAACGTGTAAATAATTCACCCCTCCACTTT. Translated: CASSQRVNNSPLHF.

V usage is TRBV4-2 and J usage is TRBJ2-7; TRBD2 aligns across 9 bases. V was clipped by 3 bases and J by 4 bases; unmatched bases: 4. The CDR3 is 14 amino acids. From germline, CDR1 is LGHNA and CDR2 YNFKEQ. CDR3 sequence reads: CASSHGTSRYEQYF. As DNA, the CDR3 is TGTGCCAGCAGCCATGGGACTAGCCGTTACGAGCAGTACTTC.

The rearrangement links TRBV6-5 to TRBJ2-5, with 9 bases aligning to TRBD1. V was clipped by 0 bases and J by 4 bases; unmatched bases: 6. The CDR3 spans 16 residues. Germline V gene lookup returns CDR1 MNHEY and CDR2 SVGAGI. The CDR3 is CASSYSGQGFGETQYF. The CDR3 region has the DNA TGTGCCAGCAGTTACTCCGGACAGGGGTTTGGAGAGACCCAGTACTTC.

The gene calls are TRBV9 and TRBJ2-1; D not resolved. V was cut by 0 bases and J by 10 bases, with 14 bases left in between. The CDR3 totals 14 residues. In germline, CDR1 is SGDLS, CDR2 YYNGEE. As DNA, the CDR3 is TGTGCCAGCAGCGTAGCGGGTCCTACAAGAGAGCAGTTCTTC. Translating gives CASSVAGPTREQFF.